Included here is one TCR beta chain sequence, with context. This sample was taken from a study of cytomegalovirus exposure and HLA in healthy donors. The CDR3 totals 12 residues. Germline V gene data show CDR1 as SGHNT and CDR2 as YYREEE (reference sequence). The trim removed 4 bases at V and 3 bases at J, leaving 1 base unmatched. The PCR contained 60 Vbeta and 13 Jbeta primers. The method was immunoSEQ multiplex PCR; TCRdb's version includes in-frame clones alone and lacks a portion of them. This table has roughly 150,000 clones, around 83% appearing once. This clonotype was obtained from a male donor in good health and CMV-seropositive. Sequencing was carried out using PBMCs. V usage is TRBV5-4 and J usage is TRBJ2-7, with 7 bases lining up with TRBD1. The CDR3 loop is CASSRDSYEQYF. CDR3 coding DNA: TGTGCCAGCAGCCGGGACAGCTACGAGCAGTACTTC.